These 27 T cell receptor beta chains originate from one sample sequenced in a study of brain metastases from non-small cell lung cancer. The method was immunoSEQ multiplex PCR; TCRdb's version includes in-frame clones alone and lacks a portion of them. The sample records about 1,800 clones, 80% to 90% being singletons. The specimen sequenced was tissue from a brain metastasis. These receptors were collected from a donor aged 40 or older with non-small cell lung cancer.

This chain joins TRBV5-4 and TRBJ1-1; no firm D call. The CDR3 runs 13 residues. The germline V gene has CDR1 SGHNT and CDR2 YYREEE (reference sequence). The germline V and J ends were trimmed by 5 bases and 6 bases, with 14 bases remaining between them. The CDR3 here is CASSPVQAAEAFF. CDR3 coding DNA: TGTGCCAGCAGTCCTGTTCAAGCCGCTGAAGCTTTCTTT.

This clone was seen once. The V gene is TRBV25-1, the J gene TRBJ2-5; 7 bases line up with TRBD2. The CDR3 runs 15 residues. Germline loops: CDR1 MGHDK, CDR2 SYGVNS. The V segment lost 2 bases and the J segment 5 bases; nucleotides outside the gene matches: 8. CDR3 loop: CASSEVRAGVETQYF. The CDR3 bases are TGTGCCAGCAGTGAAGTCCGCGCGGGGGTCGAGACCCAGTACTTC.

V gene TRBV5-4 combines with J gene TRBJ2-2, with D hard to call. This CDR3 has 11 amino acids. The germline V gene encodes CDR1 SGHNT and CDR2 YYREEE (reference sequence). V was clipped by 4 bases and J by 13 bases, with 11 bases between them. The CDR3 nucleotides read TGTGCCAGCAGCATTGTGGCACGGCTGTTTTTT. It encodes CASSIVARLFF.

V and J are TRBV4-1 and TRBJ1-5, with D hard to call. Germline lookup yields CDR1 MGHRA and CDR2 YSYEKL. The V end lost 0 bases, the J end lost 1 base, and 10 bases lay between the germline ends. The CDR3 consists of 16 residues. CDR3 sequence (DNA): TGCGCCAGCAGCCAAGATGGCAGGCCCAGCAATCAGCCCCAGCATTTT. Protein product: CASSQDGRPSNQPQHF.

This chain's CDR3 is CASSWRQISNYGYTF. CDR3 nucleotide sequence: TGTGCCAGCAGCTGGAGACAGATTTCTAACTATGGCTACACCTTC. This sequence joins TRBV6-2 or TRBV6-3 and TRBJ1-2; maybe TRBD1 (5 bases). CDR1 is MNHEY, CDR2 SVGEGT, per germline. The CDR3 has 15 residues. The V end lost 6 bases, the J end lost 0 bases, and 14 bases lay between the germline ends.

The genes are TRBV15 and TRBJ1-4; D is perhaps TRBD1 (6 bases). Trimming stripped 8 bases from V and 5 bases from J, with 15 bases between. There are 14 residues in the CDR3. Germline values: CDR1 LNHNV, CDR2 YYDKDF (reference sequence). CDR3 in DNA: TGTGCCACCCGGACCTTAAGGGGGAATGAAAAACTGTTTTTT. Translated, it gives CATRTLRGNEKLFF.

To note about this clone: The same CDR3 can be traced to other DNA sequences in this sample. CDR3 nucleotide sequence: TGTGCCAGTAGTATAGATGGCAGGGTGAGCAATCAGCCCCAGCATTTT. Amino acid sequence: CASSIDGRVSNQPQHF. The V and J genes are TRBV19 and TRBJ1-5, with a weak D call TRBD1 (5 bases). CDR3 length: 16 amino acids. Trimming removed 0 bases from V and 1 base from J, with 10 bases in between. The germline CDR1 and CDR2 sequences are LNHDA and SQIVND (reference sequence).

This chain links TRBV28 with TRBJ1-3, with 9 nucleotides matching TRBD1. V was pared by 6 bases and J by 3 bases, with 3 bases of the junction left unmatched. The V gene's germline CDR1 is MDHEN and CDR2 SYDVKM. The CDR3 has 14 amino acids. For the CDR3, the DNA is TGTGCCAGCAGCCGGACAGGGGATGGAAACACCATATATTTT. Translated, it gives CASSRTGDGNTIYF.

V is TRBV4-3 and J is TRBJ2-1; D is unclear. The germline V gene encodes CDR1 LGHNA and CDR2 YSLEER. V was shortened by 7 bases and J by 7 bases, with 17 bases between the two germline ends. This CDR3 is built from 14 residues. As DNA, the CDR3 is TGCGCCAGCAACAAAGGGTGGCCGGCGAATGAGCAGTTCTTC. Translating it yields CASNKGWPANEQFF.

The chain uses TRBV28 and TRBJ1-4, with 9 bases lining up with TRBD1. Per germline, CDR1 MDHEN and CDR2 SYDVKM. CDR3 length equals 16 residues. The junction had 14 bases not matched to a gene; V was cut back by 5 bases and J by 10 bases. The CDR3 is CASSLRGGQGYGKLFF. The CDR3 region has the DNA TGTGCCAGCAGTCTCCGGGGCGGACAGGGGTATGGAAAACTGTTTTTT.

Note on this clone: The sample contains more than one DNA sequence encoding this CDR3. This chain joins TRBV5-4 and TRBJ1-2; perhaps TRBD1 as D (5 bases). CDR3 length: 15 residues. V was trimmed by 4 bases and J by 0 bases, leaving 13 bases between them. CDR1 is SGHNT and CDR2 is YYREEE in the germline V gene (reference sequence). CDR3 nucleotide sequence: TGTGCCAGCAGCCGGCTCCTGGGGGCTAACTATGGCTACACCTTC. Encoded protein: CASSRLLGANYGYTF.

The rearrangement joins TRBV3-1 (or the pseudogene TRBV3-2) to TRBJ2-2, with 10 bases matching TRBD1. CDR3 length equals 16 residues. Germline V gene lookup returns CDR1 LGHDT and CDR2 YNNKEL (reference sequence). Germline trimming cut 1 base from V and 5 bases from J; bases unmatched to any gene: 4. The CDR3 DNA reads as TGTGCCAGCAGCCAAGTTCGGACAGGGGGGACCGGGGAGCTGTTTTTT. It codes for CASSQVRTGGTGELFF.

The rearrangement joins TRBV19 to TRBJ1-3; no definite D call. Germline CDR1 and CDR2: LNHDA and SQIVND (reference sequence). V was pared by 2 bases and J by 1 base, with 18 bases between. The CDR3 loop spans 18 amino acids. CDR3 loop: CASSISNLRLISGNTIYF. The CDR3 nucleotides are TGTGCCAGTAGTATATCGAATCTGCGTCTTATATCTGGAAACACCATATATTTT.

The CDR3 reads CASSETDAGANVLTF. The CDR3 DNA sequence: TGTGCCAGCAGTGAAACGGATGCTGGGGCCAACGTCCTGACTTTC. The rearrangement joins TRBV2 to TRBJ2-6; D gene ambiguous. Between the trimmed V and J ends, which lost 2 bases and 2 bases, there was a span of 7 bases. There are 15 residues in the CDR3. Germline V gene lookup returns CDR1 SNHLY and CDR2 FYNNEI.

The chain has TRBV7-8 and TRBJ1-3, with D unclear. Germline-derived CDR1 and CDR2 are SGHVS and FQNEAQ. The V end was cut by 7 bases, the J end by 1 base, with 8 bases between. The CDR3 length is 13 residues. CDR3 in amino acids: CASTPESGNTIYF. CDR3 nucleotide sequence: TGTGCCAGCACCCCAGAATCTGGAAACACCATATATTTT.

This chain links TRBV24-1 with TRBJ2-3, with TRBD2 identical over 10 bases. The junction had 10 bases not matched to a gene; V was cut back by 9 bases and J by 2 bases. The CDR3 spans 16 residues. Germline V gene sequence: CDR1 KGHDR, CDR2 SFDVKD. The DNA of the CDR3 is TGTGCCACCTCACCGAGGACTAGCGGCGTCACAGATACGCAGTATTTT. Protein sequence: CATSPRTSGVTDTQYF.

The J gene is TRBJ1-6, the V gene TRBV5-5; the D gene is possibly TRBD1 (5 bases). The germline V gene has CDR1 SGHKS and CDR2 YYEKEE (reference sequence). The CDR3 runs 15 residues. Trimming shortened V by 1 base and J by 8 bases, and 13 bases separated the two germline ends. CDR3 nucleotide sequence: TGTGCCAGCAGCTTGAATTCAGGGAGGGATTCACCCCTCCACTTT. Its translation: CASSLNSGRDSPLHF.

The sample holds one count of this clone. The CDR3, as DNA: TGTGCCAGCAGCCAAGAAGTTCGCTACAATGAGCAGTTCTTC. This codes for CASSQEVRYNEQFF. This chain connects TRBV14 to TRBJ2-1; D gene uncertain. This CDR3 is 14 amino acids long. Germline V CDR1 and CDR2: SGHDN, FVKESK. The ends were cut back, 0 bases at V and 3 bases at J, with 6 bases in the middle. Together with reference TRBV14 and TRBJ2-1, the CDR3 gives the full variable domain: EAGVTQFPSHSVIEKGQTVTLRCDPISGHDNLYWYRRVMGKEIKFLLHFVKESKQDESGMPNNRFLAERTGGTYSTLKVQPAELEDSGVYFCASSQEVRYNEQFFGPGTRLTVL.

CDR3 DNA sequence: TGTGCCAGCAGCGCCAACCAGGGTATAGCCCTCCACTTT. It is translated as CASSANQGIALHF. The V gene is TRBV3-1 (or the pseudogene TRBV3-2), the J gene TRBJ1-6, with D maybe TRBD1 (5 bases). CDR3 length: 13 residues. V was trimmed by 5 bases and J by 14 bases, leaving 16 bases between them. The germline V gene has CDR1 LGHDT and CDR2 YNNKEL (reference sequence).

CDR3 protein: CASNRQGGRNEQFF. The CDR3, as DNA: TGTGCCAGTAATAGACAGGGTGGTCGAAATGAGCAGTTCTTC. The V and J genes are TRBV19 and TRBJ2-1, with 7 bases matching TRBD1. With V trimmed by 7 bases and J by 7 bases, 10 bases remained unmatched. This CDR3 is 14 amino acids long. CDR1 is LNHDA and CDR2 is SQIVND in the germline V gene (reference sequence). Full variable domain (outside the CDR3, taken from reference TRBV19 and TRBJ2-1): DGGITQSPKYLFRKEGQNVTLSCEQNLNHDAMYWYRQDPGQGLRLIYYSQIVNDFQKGDIAEGYSVSREKKESFPLTVTSAQKNPTAFYLCASNRQGGRNEQFFGPGTRLTVL.

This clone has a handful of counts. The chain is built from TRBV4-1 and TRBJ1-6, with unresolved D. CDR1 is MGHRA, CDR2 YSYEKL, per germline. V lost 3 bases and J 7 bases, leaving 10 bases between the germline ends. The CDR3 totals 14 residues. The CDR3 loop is CASSHRTENSPLHF. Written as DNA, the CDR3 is TGCGCCAGCAGCCACAGGACGGAGAATTCACCCCTCCACTTT.

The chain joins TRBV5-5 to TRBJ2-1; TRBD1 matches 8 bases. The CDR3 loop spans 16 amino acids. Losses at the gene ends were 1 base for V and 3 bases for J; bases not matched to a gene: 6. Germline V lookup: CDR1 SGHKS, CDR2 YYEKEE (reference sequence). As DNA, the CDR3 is TGTGCCAGCAGCTTGCCCACAGGGGGACTCTACAATGAGCAGTTCTTC. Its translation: CASSLPTGGLYNEQFF.

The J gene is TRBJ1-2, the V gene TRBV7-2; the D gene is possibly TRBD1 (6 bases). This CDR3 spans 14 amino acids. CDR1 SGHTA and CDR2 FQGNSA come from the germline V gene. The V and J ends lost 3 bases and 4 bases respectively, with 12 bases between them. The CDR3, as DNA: TGTGCCAGCAGCTTCCGGGACACCTTCTATGGCTACACCTTC. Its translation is CASSFRDTFYGYTF. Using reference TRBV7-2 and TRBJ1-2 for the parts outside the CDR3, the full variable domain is GAGVSQSPSNKVTEKGKDVELRCDPISGHTALYWYRQSLGQGLEFLIYFQGNSAPDKSGLPSDRFSAERTGGSVSTLTIQRTQQEDSAVYLCASSFRDTFYGYTFGSGTRLTVV.

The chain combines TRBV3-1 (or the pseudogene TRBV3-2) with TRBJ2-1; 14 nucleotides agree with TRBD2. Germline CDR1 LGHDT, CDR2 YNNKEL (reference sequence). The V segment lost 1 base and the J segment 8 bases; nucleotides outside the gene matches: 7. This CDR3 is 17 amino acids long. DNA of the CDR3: TGTGCCAGCAGCCAAGCCTTGACTAGCGGGGGGGCACATGAGCAGTTCTTC. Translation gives CASSQALTSGGAHEQFF.

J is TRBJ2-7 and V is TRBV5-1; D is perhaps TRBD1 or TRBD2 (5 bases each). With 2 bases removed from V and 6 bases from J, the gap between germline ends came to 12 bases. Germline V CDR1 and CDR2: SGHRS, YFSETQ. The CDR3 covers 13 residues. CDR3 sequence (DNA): TGCGCCAGCAGCTTTGGGGGTGGGGGCGAGCAGTACTTC. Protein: CASSFGGGGEQYF. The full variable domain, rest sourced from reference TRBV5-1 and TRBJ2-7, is KAGVTQTPRYLIKTRGQQVTLSCSPISGHRSVSWYQQTPGQGLQFLFEYFSETQRNKGNFPGRFSGRQFSNSRSEMNVSTLELGDSALYLCASSFGGGGEQYFGPGTRLTVT.

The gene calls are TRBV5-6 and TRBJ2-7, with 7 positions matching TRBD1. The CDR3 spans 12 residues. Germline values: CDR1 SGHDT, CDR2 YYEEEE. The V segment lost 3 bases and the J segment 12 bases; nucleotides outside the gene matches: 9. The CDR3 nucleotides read TGTGCCAGCAGCTACGGGACAGCCTTCCCGTACTTC. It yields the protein CASSYGTAFPYF. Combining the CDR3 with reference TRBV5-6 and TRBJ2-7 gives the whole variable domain DAGVTQSPTHLIKTRGQQVTLRCSPKSGHDTVSWYQQALGQGPQFIFQYYEEEERQRGNFPDRFSGHQFPNYSSELNVNALLLGDSALYLCASSYGTAFPYFGPGTRLTVT.

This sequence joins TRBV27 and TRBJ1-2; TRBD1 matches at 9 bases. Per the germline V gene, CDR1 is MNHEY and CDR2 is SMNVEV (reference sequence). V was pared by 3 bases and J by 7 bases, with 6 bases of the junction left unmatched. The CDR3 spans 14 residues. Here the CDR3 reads CASSFRDRASGYTF. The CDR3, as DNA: TGTGCCAGCAGTTTTCGGGACAGGGCCAGTGGCTACACCTTC.